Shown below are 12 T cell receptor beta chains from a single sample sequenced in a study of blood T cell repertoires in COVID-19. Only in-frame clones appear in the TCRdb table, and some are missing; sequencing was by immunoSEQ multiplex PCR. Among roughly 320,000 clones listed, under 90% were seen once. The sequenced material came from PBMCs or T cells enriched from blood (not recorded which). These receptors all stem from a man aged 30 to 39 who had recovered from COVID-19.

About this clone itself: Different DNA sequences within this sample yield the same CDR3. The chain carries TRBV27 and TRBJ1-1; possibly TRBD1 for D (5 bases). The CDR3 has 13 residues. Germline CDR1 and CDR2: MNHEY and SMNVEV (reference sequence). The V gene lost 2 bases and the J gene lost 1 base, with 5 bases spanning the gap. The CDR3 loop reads CASSLGANTEAFF. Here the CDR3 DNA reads TGTGCCAGCAGTTTAGGGGCGAACACTGAAGCTTTCTTT.

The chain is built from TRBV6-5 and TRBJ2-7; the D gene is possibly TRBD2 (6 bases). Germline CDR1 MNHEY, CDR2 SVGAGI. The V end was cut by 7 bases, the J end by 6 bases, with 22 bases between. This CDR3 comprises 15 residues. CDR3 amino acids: CASTPGYSRGTEQYF. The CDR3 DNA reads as TGTGCCAGCACTCCGGGGTACAGCCGGGGGACCGAGCAGTACTTC.

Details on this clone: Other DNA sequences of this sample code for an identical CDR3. CDR3 loop: CASSLSGELFF. The CDR3 DNA reads as TGCGCCAGCAGCTTGTCTGGGGAGCTGTTTTTT. The chain carries TRBV5-1 and TRBJ2-2; D uncertain. The CDR3 has 11 amino acids. CDR1 is SGHRS and CDR2 is YFSETQ in the germline V gene. V lost 1 base and J 8 bases, leaving 3 bases between the germline ends.

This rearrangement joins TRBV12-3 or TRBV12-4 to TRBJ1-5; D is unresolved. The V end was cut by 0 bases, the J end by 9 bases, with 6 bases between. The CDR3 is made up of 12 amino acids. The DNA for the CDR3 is TGTGCCAGCAGTTTAGCAGAGGGGCCCCAGCATTTT. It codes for CASSLAEGPQHF.

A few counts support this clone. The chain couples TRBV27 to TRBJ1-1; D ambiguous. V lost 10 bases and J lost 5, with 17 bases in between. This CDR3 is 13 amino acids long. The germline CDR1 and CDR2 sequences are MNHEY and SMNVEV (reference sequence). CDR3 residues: CATTTRGRTEAFF. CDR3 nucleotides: TGTGCCACCACCACACGGGGAAGAACTGAAGCTTTCTTT.

CDR3 in DNA: TGCGCCAGCAGTGAACTACCTTCTAGCGGGACTCCCCGGAGCGAGCAGTACTTC. This codes for CASSELPSSGTPRSEQYF. The chain combines TRBV10-1 with TRBJ2-7, with TRBD2 identical over 9 bases. This CDR3 comprises 18 residues. Germline CDR1 is WNHNN and CDR2 is SYGVQD (reference sequence). Losses at the gene ends were 3 bases for V and 6 bases for J; bases not matched to a gene: 18.

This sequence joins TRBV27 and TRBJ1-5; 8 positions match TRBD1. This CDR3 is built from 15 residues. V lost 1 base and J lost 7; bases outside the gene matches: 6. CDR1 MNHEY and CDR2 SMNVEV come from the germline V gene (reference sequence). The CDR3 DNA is TGTGCCAGCAGTTTATACAGGGGGTTTGGGCAGCCCCAGCATTTT. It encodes CASSLYRGFGQPQHF.

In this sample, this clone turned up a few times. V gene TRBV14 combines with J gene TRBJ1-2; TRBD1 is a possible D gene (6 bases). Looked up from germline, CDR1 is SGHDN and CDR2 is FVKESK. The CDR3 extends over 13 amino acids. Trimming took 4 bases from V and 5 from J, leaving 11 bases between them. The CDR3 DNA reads TGTGCCAGCAGCCTCGACAGGCAGTATGGCTACACCTTC. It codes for CASSLDRQYGYTF.

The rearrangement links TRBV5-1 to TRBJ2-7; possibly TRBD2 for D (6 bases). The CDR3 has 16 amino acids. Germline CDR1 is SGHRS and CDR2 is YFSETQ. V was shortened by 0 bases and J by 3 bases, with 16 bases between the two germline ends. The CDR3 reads CASSLGAAGLVYEQYF. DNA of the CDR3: TGCGCCAGCAGCTTGGGTGCCGCGGGACTCGTCTACGAGCAGTACTTC.

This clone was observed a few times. The CDR3 coding sequence is TGTGCCAGCAGTTCCCACGGGACAGGGGACTACGAGCAGTACTTC. This gives the protein CASSSHGTGDYEQYF. This chain joins TRBV27 and TRBJ2-7; 10 positions match TRBD1. From germline, CDR1 is MNHEY and CDR2 SMNVEV (reference sequence). The CDR3 sequence is 15 residues long. Trimming at V came to 4 bases and at J to 3 bases, leaving 6 bases not matched to a gene.

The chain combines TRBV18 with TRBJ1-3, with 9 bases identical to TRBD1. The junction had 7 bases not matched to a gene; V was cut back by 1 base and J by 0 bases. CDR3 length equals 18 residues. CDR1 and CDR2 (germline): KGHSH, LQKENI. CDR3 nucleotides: TGTGCCAGCTCACCACGGACAGGGGCTGTTATCTCTGGAAACACCATATATTTT. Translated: CASSPRTGAVISGNTIYF.

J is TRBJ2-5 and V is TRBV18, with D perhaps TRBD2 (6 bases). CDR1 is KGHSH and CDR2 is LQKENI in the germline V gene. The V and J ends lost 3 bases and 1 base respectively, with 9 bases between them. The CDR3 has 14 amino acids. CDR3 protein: CASSPSGLQETQYF. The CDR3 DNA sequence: TGTGCCAGCTCACCTAGCGGACTCCAAGAGACCCAGTACTTC.